The TCR beta chain described here comes from a study of CD8 T cell repertoires and HIV-1 epitope variants. This CDR3 comprises 14 residues. Germline lookup yields CDR1 SGHTS and CDR2 YDEGEE. Trimming pared 6 bases from V and 4 bases from J, leaving 15 bases between. Study results and caveats: Eight to ten TCR beta clonotypes were antigen-specific, 5 to 7 apparently recognizing autologous or escape variants.

For this clone: The antigen remains unidentified.

On the immunoSEQ platform, TCR beta CDR3s were sequenced at survey depth. TCRdb's copy holds only in-frame clones and misses some; the assay was immunoSEQ multiplex PCR. The sample holds some 87,000 clones; just under 75% are singletons and the top ten take roughly 25%. What was sequenced was uncultured baseline CD8+ T cells from peripheral blood mononuclear cells (PBMCs). The receptor was isolated from a male donor with HIV. The chain couples TRBV5-8 to TRBJ2-3; no reliable D call. CDR3 residues: CASTIREGADTQYF. CDR3 bases: TGTGCCAGCACAATTAGGGAAGGCGCAGATACGCAGTATTTT.